This TCR beta chain was captured by sequencing in a study of blood T cell repertoires in COVID-19. Overall study: Collection of acute and convalescent COVID-19 samples took place in the United States, Italy and Spain. Sample material is recorded as cDNA or gDNA derived from T cells, B-cell-depleted T cells, or PBMCs.

Original methodology: From reference gene primer amplification, estimates of nucleated cell counts were derived. TCRdb keeps only in-frame clones here, not all; method: immunoSEQ multiplex PCR. V, J and clone size were drawn from that table, and D and trimming were deduced from the DNA. The top ten clones hold 35% to 40% of a sample with 100,000 to 150,000 clones, roughly three quarters of them seen once. Germline V CDR1 and CDR2: MNHEY, SVGAGI. J was trimmed by 8 bases and V by 6 bases; bases with no gene match: 6. This CDR3 has 12 residues. This clone was recorded at least ten times. What was sequenced was peripheral blood. The rearrangement joins TRBV6-5 to TRBJ1-2; 7 nucleotides match TRBD1. This clonotype was sampled from a man aged 40-49 years with active or convalescent COVID-19. CDR3: CASSLTGDGYTF. The CDR3 DNA sequence: TGTGCCAGCAGCCTTACAGGGGACGGCTACACCTTC.